Each of the 6 T cell receptor beta chains below was sequenced from the same sample in a study of cytomegalovirus exposure and HLA in healthy donors. Assay used: immunoSEQ multiplex PCR; TCRdb lists only in-frame clones, some missing. The sample lists 240,000 or so clones, 70% to 90% occurring once. Sequenced input: PBMCs. These TCRs come from a young woman in good health and CMV-seropositive.

The rearrangement uses TRBV28 and TRBJ1-5; possibly TRBD1 for D (5 bases). This CDR3 has 18 residues. CDR1 is MDHEN, CDR2 SYDVKM, per germline. V shed 3 bases and J shed 1 base, with 19 bases lying between them. The CDR3 sequence: CASSFSGRVVGSNQPQHF. DNA for the CDR3: TGTGCCAGCAGTTTTAGTGGCAGGGTCGTTGGAAGCAATCAGCCCCAGCATTTT.

The chain is built from TRBV6-5 and TRBJ1-2; 9 positions agree with TRBD1. V shed 6 bases and J 8 bases; nucleotides not matched to a gene: 7. The CDR3 contains 13 residues. Germline V gene sequence: CDR1 MNHEY, CDR2 SVGAGI. The CDR3 nucleotides read TGTGCCAGCAGGCTACAGGGGGCCGGCGGCTACACCTTC. The encoded protein is CASRLQGAGGYTF.

The gene calls are TRBV7-2 and TRBJ2-3; D gene unclear. This CDR3 spans 15 amino acids. Germline loops: CDR1 SGHTA, CDR2 FQGNSA. V dropped 1 base and J dropped 0 bases, with 8 bases sitting between them. DNA of the CDR3: TGTGCCAGCAGCTTAGTCGGTACTAGCACAGATACGCAGTATTTT. Protein: CASSLVGTSTDTQYF.

This chain connects TRBV5-6 to TRBJ2-2; 8 bases are a match to TRBD2. From germline, CDR1 is SGHDT and CDR2 YYEEEE. The CDR3 sequence is 16 residues long. The J segment lost 5 bases and the V segment lost 4 bases, leaving 10 bases of the junction unmatched. CDR3 nucleotide sequence: TGTGCCAGCAGCCCCCGGGTGGGACTAGAGACCGGGGAGCTGTTTTTT. This gives the protein CASSPRVGLETGELFF.

V gene TRBV4-1 combines with J gene TRBJ1-2; D is possibly TRBD1 (6 bases). CDR1 is MGHRA and CDR2 is YSYEKL in the germline V gene. Trimming took off 2 bases at V and 7 bases at J, with 20 bases between the two ends. The CDR3 sequence is 16 residues long. CDR3 sequence: CASSQTGFEVIGGYTF. The CDR3 nucleotides read TGCGCCAGCAGCCAAACAGGGTTTGAGGTAATTGGTGGCTACACCTTC.

The V gene is TRBV6-6, the J gene TRBJ1-4, with TRBD1 matching over 7 bases. The V and J ends lost 7 bases and 8 bases, in that order; junction bases with no gene match: 10. The germline V gene encodes CDR1 MNHNY and CDR2 SVGAGI (reference sequence). The CDR3 contains 14 residues. CDR3 DNA: TGTGCCAGCACGTCACCCGGGACAGACGAAAAACTGTTTTTT. This gives the protein CASTSPGTDEKLFF.